Listed below are T cell receptor beta chains from one sample, sequenced in a study of blood T cell repertoires in COVID-19. Generated by immunoSEQ multiplex PCR, the TCRdb table keeps only in-frame clones and is missing some. The sample has over 75,000 clones, 85% to 90% seen once. Sequencing was done on a sample of peripheral blood. Source of these receptors: a man aged 50 to 60 with COVID-19, enrolled during active disease. Both conserved end residues are part of each CDR3. The D gene is left open where the match is weak. Size is stated for part of the rows, as once, few or many counts, or as a class when the clone is expanded.

>17|TRBD1|TRBV5-1|TRBJ1-6|.
TGCGCCAGCAGCACCCGACGGGACAGCTCCTATAATTCACCCCTCCACTTT
CASSTRRDSSYNSPLHF
>16|TRBD1|TRBV5-6|TRBJ1-5|.
TGTGCCAGCAGCTCCAGGGGGGTCTCCCTTAGGGAGCCCCAGCATTTT
CASSSRGVSLREPQHF
>17|.|TRBV21-1|TRBJ2-7|.
.
CASSEGFGTGNFYEQYF
>15|.|TRBV15|TRBJ1-3|once
TGTGCCACCAGCCGCCCGGGGGGAAGCGGAAACACCATATATTTT
CATSRPGGSGNTIYF
>15|TRBD2|TRBV9|TRBJ2-7|.
TGTGCCAGCAGCGTCAGCGGGGAGATAATCTACGAGCAGTACTTC
CASSVSGEIIYEQYF
>13|.|TRBV27|TRBJ2-7|few
TGTGCCGGCGAGGGCCATCCCTCCTACGAGCAGTACTTC
CAGEGHPSYEQYF
>15|.|TRBV19|TRBJ1-2|.
TGTGCCAGTAGTCTTCCGGGACTTTCTAACTATGGCTACACCTTC
CASSLPGLSNYGYTF
>14|TRBD1|TRBV7-9|TRBJ1-2|.
TGTGCCAGCAGCCGGGACAGGGATTCCTATGGCTACACCTTC
CASSRDRDSYGYTF
>15|TRBD1|TRBV11-2|TRBJ1-4|few
TGTGCCAGCAGCAGACGGACAGGGGGCTTTGAAAAACTGTTTTTT
CASSRRTGGFEKLFF
>16|.|TRBV11-1|TRBJ2-1|.
TGTGCCAGCAGCTCGACTGCAGGGTGGGCGTACAATGAGCAGTTCTTC
CASSSTAGWAYNEQFF
>19|TRBD2|TRBV4-1|TRBJ2-7|.
TGCGCCAGCAGCCAAGACCGGACGACCGTCCGGGACTACCGATACGAGCAGTACTTC
CASSQDRTTVRDYRYEQYF
>14|.|TRBV30|TRBJ1-2|once
TGTGCCTGGGGTCGCAGGAACCCTAACTATGGCTACACCTTC
CAWGRRNPNYGYTF
>16|TRBD2|TRBV11-1|TRBJ2-7|.
TGTGCCAGCAGCCCAAGGAGCGGGGGGGCTCTCCACGAGCAGTACTTC
CASSPRSGGALHEQYF
>13|.|TRBV3-1/TRBV3-2|TRBJ1-5|few
TGTGCCAGCAGTGGGCAGGGTGATCAGCCCCAGCATTTT
CASSGQGDQPQHF
>16|.|TRBV2|TRBJ2-1|.
TGTGCCAGCAGTGACGGCCAACTGGGCCTATACAATGAGCAGTTCTTC
CASSDGQLGLYNEQFF
>14|.|TRBV9|TRBJ1-2|once
TGTGCCAGCAGCGTAGATGGGGCTGGGTATGGCTACACCTTC
CASSVDGAGYGYTF
>16|.|TRBV18|TRBJ2-3|.
TGTGCCAGCTCACCAAAGGGACTTACTAGCACAGATACGCAGTATTTT
CASSPKGLTSTDTQYF
>15|.|TRBV5-4|TRBJ1-1|.
TGTGCCAGCAGCTTCCATGGGGCCTGGTACACTGAAGCTTTCTTT
CASSFHGAWYTEAFF
>16|.|TRBV5-1|TRBJ1-1|.
TGCGCCAGCAGCTCCTCGGTGGCAGGAATGAGCCGTGAAGCTTTCTTT
CASSSSVAGMSREAFF
>16|.|TRBV6-6|TRBJ2-3|.
TGTGCCGCAGGATCAGGGATGGGTTGGGGCACAGATACGCAGTATTTT
CAAGSGMGWGTDTQYF
>14|.|TRBV28|TRBJ1-1|few
TGTGCCAGCAGTTTAAACAGGAAGAACACTGAAGCTTTCTTT
CASSLNRKNTEAFF
>15|.|TRBV4-2|TRBJ1-2|.
TGTGCCAGCAGCCAAGAGATGGCAGGGGTCTATGGCTACACCTTC
CASSQEMAGVYGYTF
>12|.|TRBV28|TRBJ2-7|.
TGTGCCAGCAGTGCAGGGTTCTACGAGCAGTACTTC
CASSAGFYEQYF
>15|TRBD1|TRBV4-1|TRBJ2-7|.
TGCGCCAGCAGCCAAAATCCGGGACAGACCTACGAGCAGTACTTC
CASSQNPGQTYEQYF
>15|TRBD2|TRBV5-1|TRBJ2-2|.
TGCGCCAGCAGCCCGATGACTAGCGGGGCCGGGGAGCTGTTTTTT
CASSPMTSGAGELFF
>12|.|TRBV28|TRBJ1-5|.
TGTGCCAGCTCGAGGAGCAATCAGCCCCAGCATTTT
CASSRSNQPQHF
>16|TRBD1|TRBV5-1|TRBJ2-1|once
TGCGCCAGCAGCTCCCGGACAGGGTCCGTGGGGAATGAGCAGTTCTTC
CASSSRTGSVGNEQFF
>15|.|TRBV21-1|TRBJ1-5|.
TGTGCCAGCAGCAAAGGGCAGGGGCTCAATCAGCCCCAGCATTTT
CASSKGQGLNQPQHF
>13|.|TRBV6-6|TRBJ1-2|.
TGTGCCAGCAGTTACCAGATCCCCTATGGCTACACCTTC
CASSYQIPYGYTF
>14|.|TRBV28|TRBJ1-5|.
TGTGCCAGCAGCAGGGTTGGGGGCAATCAGCCCCAGCATTTT
CASSRVGGNQPQHF
>14|TRBD2|TRBV5-4|TRBJ2-1|.
TGTGCCAGCAGCCCAGGGACTAGCCCCAATGAGCAGTTCTTC
CASSPGTSPNEQFF
>14|.|TRBV6-2/TRBV6-3|TRBJ1-1|.
TGTGCCAGCAGCTTACAGGGTACGAACACTGAAGCTTTCTTT
CASSLQGTNTEAFF
>12|.|TRBV7-3|TRBJ2-1|.
TGTGCCAGCAGCTTAGAGGCGGGGGAGCAGTTCTTC
CASSLEAGEQFF
>15|TRBD2|TRBV19|TRBJ2-7|.
TGTGCCAGTAGTGGGAGGACTAGCGGGGGCTACGAGCAGTACTTC
CASSGRTSGGYEQYF
>15|TRBD1|TRBV2|TRBJ1-6|.
TGTGCCACCAACCGCCAGGGGGCTGGAAATTCACCCCTCCACTTT
CATNRQGAGNSPLHF
>13|TRBD1|TRBV6-6|TRBJ2-2|.
TGTGCCAGCAACGACAGGGTTGCCGGGGAGCTGTTTTTT
CASNDRVAGELFF
>15|TRBD1|TRBV19|TRBJ1-5|once
TGTGCCAGTAGTATTCCCAGGGGGCTTGGTCAGCCCCAGCATTTT
CASSIPRGLGQPQHF